This T cell receptor gamma chain was found in a study of γδ T cells in repeated Plasmodium falciparum infection. TCRdb called clones from the multiplex PCR reads again using CATT. The sample carries 25,000 to 35,000 gamma-chain clones, over 1.1% recorded once. This clone was picked up a small number of times. The sample contains more than one DNA sequence encoding this CDR3. The receptor comes from a pool of human donors (malaria-infected and uninfected, not separated). The source material was gamma-delta T cells from blood.

CDR3 in amino acids: CATWDRRVYKKLF. The CDR3 coding sequence is TGTGCCACCTGGGACAGGCGCGTATATAAAAAACTCTTT. A V gene of TRGV3 was called, but no J gene was assigned. CDR1 VTNTFY and CDR2 YDVSTARD come from the germline V gene (reference sequence). This CDR3 contains 13 residues.